This entry lists 14 T cell receptor beta chains sequenced from one sample in a study of CD8 T cells in ankylosing spondylitis. Via MiXCR, TCRdb re-called the 5' RACE reads, giving one row per CDR3 protein. Here the sample spans 340,000 or so distinct CDR3 sequences, 14% to 15% being singletons. The sample taken for sequencing was blood, either unsorted or a sorted T cell fraction (not recorded which). These receptors all stem from a male donor with ankylosing spondylitis or in good health (not recorded which).

The chain uses TRBV5-1 and TRBJ1-1; D is perhaps TRBD1 (6 bases). Trimming pared 0 bases from V and 6 bases from J, leaving 15 bases between. Germline-derived CDR1 and CDR2 are SGHRS and YFSETQ. The CDR3 consists of 15 residues. The CDR3 region is CASSLAEGGRAEAFF. In nucleotides, the CDR3 is TGCGCCAGCAGCTTGGCCGAGGGGGGAAGGGCTGAAGCTTTCTTT.

In this sample, this clonotype turned up a few times. The V and J genes are TRBV12-3 or TRBV12-4 and TRBJ1-2; 7 nucleotides line up with TRBD1. With V trimmed by 5 bases and J by 8 bases, 14 bases remained unmatched. The CDR3 is made up of 15 amino acids. CDR3: CASSARQGLSRGYTF. CDR3 coding DNA: TGTGCCAGCAGTGCACGACAGGGTCTGAGCAGAGGCTACACCTTC.

The gene calls are TRBV7-6 and TRBJ2-2; 12 bases line up with TRBD2. Germline values: CDR1 SGHVS, CDR2 FNYEAQ. With V trimmed by 1 base and J by 1 base, 1 base remained unmatched. The CDR3 is made up of 17 amino acids. The CDR3, as DNA: TGTGCCAGCAGCTTAGGACTAGCGGGAGTGAACACCGGGGAGCTGTTTTTT. Protein product: CASSLGLAGVNTGELFF.

V gene TRBV5-5 combines with J gene TRBJ1-1; 8 bases fit TRBD1. Germline CDR1 reads SGHKS; CDR2 reads YYEKEE (reference sequence). J was trimmed by 11 bases and V by 4 bases; bases with no gene match: 7. The CDR3 runs to 12 residues. The CDR3 nucleotides are TGTGCCAGCAGCATAGACAGGGGTGAGGCTTTCTTT. This gives the protein CASSIDRGEAFF.

This clonotype was seen at least ten times. V gene TRBV12-3 or TRBV12-4 combines with J gene TRBJ2-5, with D uncertain. The V end was cut by 8 bases, the J end by 2 bases, with 9 bases between. The CDR3 is 12 residues long. CDR3 sequence: CASGARQETQYF. CDR3 sequence (DNA): TGTGCCAGCGGAGCGCGACAAGAGACCCAGTACTTC.

This clonotype occurred a few times. This chain joins TRBV30 and TRBJ1-5; 8 bases are shared with TRBD1. The junction had 2 bases not matched to a gene; V was cut back by 2 bases and J by 5 bases. CDR3 length: 13 residues. Germline assignment: CDR1 GTSNPN and CDR2 SVGIG (reference sequence). This CDR3 is CAWSSGGYQPQHF. CDR3 nucleotides: TGTGCCTGGAGTTCAGGGGGCTATCAGCCCCAGCATTTT.

V and J are TRBV12-3 or TRBV12-4 and TRBJ1-1; maybe TRBD1 (5 bases). CDR3 length: 15 amino acids. The V end was cut by 5 bases, the J end by 4 bases, with 17 bases between. The CDR3 reads CASSAAGGYVTEAFF. Here the CDR3 DNA reads TGTGCCAGCAGTGCAGCGGGGGGGTACGTCACTGAAGCTTTCTTT.

This clonotype was counted only a few times. The chain combines TRBV18 with TRBJ1-6; possibly TRBD1 for D (5 bases). Germline CDR1 is KGHSH and CDR2 is LQKENI. This CDR3 region has 15 residues. V was clipped by 1 base and J by 10 bases, with 14 bases between them. As DNA, the CDR3 is TGTGCCAGCTCACCACGGGACCATGGGGGATCACCCCTCCACTTT. It yields the protein CASSPRDHGGSPLHF.

The J gene is TRBJ1-1, the V gene TRBV6-5; 7 bases are shared with TRBD1. V trimming: 4 bases; J trimming: 8 bases; junction bases outside the gene matches: 4. The CDR3 contains 12 residues. The germline V gene has CDR1 MNHEY and CDR2 SVGAGI. The chain's CDR3 is CASSSGQVEAFF. CDR3 sequence (DNA): TGTGCCAGCAGTTCAGGACAGGTGGAAGCTTTCTTT.

This rearrangement joins TRBV6-1 to TRBJ2-7; D possibly uses TRBD1 or TRBD2 (5 bases each). V lost 6 bases and J lost 0, with 15 bases in between. Germline lookup yields CDR1 MNHNS and CDR2 SASEGT. The CDR3 extends over 15 amino acids. The CDR3 DNA sequence: TGTGCCAGCAGCCCGAGGGGCCGGAGCTCCTACGAGCAGTACTTC. Its protein product is CASSPRGRSSYEQYF.

This clonotype was seen at least ten times. The rearrangement uses TRBV5-1 and TRBJ2-1; D may be TRBD1 (5 bases). CDR3 length: 15 residues. In germline, CDR1 is SGHRS, CDR2 YFSETQ. V dropped 0 bases and J dropped 10 bases, with 17 bases sitting between them. Written as DNA, the CDR3 is TGCGCCAGCAGCTTGGCGTTAGGGGAAACGGGCGAGCAGTTCTTC. Encoded protein: CASSLALGETGEQFF. The full variable domain, completed using reference TRBV5-1 and TRBJ2-1, is KAGVTQTPRYLIKTRGQQVTLSCSPISGHRSVSWYQQTPGQGLQFLFEYFSETQRNKGNFPGRFSGRQFSNSRSEMNVSTLELGDSALYLCASSLALGETGEQFFGPGTRLTVL.

Here the CDR3 reads CSAREVLNQPQHF. The CDR3 DNA reads TGCAGTGCTAGAGAGGTGCTAAATCAGCCCCAGCATTTT. The rearrangement joins TRBV20-1 to TRBJ1-5; no clear D gene. CDR1 and CDR2 (germline): DFQATT, SNEGSKA (reference sequence). The ends were cut back, 0 bases at V and 4 bases at J, with 7 bases in the middle. The CDR3 is 13 amino acids.

The CDR3 loop is CASSTGDRETQYF. As DNA, the CDR3 is TGTGCCAGCTCAACAGGGGATCGAGAGACCCAGTACTTC. The chain has TRBV18 and TRBJ2-5; 7 positions agree with TRBD1. Germline CDR1 reads KGHSH; CDR2 reads LQKENI. The CDR3 has 13 residues. The V and J ends lost 5 bases and 4 bases, in that order; junction bases with no gene match: 4.

This clonotype came up a few times. V and J are TRBV20-1 and TRBJ1-4; TRBD1 is a possible D gene (5 bases). CDR1 DFQATT and CDR2 SNEGSKA come from the germline V gene (reference sequence). The CDR3 covers 13 residues. Trimming shortened V by 7 bases and J by 8 bases, and 17 bases separated the two germline ends. The CDR3 here is CSVPGLAKEKLFF. As DNA, the CDR3 is TGCAGTGTCCCGGGACTTGCGAAAGAAAAACTGTTTTTT.